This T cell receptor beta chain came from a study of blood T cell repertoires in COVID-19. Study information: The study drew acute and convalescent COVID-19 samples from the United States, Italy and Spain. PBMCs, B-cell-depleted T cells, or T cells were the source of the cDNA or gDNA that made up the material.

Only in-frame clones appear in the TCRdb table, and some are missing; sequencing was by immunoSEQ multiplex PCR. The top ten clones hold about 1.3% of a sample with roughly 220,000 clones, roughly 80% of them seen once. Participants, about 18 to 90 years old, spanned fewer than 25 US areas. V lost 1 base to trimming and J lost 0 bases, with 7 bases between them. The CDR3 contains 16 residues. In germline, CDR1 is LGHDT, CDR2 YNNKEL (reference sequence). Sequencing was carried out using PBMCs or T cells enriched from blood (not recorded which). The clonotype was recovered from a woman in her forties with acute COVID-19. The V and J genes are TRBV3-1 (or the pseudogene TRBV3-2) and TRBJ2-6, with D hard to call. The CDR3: CASSQGVSSGANVLTF. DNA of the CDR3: TGTGCCAGCAGCCAAGGCGTAAGCTCTGGGGCCAACGTCCTGACTTTC.